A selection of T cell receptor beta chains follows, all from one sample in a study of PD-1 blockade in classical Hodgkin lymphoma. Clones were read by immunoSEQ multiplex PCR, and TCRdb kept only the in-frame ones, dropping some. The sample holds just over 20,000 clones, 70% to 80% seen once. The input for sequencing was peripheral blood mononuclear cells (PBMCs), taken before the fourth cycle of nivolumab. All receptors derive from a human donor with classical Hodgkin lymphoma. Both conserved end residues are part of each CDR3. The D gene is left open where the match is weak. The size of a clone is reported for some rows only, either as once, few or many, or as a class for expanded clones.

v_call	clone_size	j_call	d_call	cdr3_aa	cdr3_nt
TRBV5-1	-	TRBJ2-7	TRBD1	CASSRETGGWYEQYF	TGCGCCAGCAGCCGCGAGACAGGGGGTTGGTACGAGCAGTACTTC
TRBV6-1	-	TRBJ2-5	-	CASSGETQYF	TGTGCCAGCAGCGGAGAGACCCAGTACTTC
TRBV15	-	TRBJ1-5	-	CATSRSLNQPQHF	TGTGCCACCAGCCGATCCTTAAATCAGCCCCAGCATTTT
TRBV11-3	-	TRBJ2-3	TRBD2	CASSLDGLAVGADTQYF	TGTGCCAGCAGCTTAGATGGACTAGCGGTGGGGGCAGATACGCAGTATTTT
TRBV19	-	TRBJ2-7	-	CASSKEDSPHEQYF	TGTGCCAGCTCGAAGGAGGACAGCCCCCACGAGCAGTACTTC
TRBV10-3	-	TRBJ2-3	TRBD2	CAINPGGSDTQYF	TGTGCCATCAATCCGGGAGGGTCAGATACGCAGTATTTT
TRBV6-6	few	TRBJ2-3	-	CASSREAPDTQYF	TGTGCCAGCAGCAGGGAGGCCCCGGATACGCAGTATTTT
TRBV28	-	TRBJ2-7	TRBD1	CASSGTGVREQYF	TGTGCCAGCAGTGGGACAGGGGTTCGCGAGCAGTACTTC
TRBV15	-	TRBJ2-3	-	CATSRVGRNTDTQYF	TGTGCCACCAGCAGAGTTGGCAGAAACACAGATACGCAGTATTTT
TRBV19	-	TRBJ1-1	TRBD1	CASGTGVEAFF	TGTGCCAGCGGAACAGGGGTTGAAGCTTTCTTT
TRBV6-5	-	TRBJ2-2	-	CASMDRTGELFF	TGTGCCAGCATGGATCGCACCGGGGAGCTGTTTTTT
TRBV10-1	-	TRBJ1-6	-	CASSEGQYNSPLHF	TGCGCCAGCAGTGAGGGACAGTATAATTCACCCCTCCACTTT
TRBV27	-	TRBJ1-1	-	CASRSGPHEAFF	TGTGCCAGCAGATCAGGGCCCCATGAAGCTTTCTTT
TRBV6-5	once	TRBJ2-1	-	CASSPTEYNEQFF	TGTGCCAGCAGTCCCACAGAATACAATGAGCAGTTCTTC
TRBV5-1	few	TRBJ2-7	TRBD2	CASSLYSASGGQYEQYF	TGCGCCAGCAGCCTATACTCTGCTAGCGGAGGGCAGTACGAGCAGTACTTC
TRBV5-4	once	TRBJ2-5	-	CASSEGGTEETQYF	TGTGCCAGCAGCGAAGGAGGGACGGAGGAGACCCAGTACTTC
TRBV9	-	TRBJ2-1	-	CASSAKDYTSPPDEQFF	TGTGCCAGCAGCGCCAAGGACTACACCTCTCCCCCGGATGAGCAGTTCTTC
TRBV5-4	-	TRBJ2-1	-	CAAGTYYNEQFF	TGTGCCGCGGGGACCTACTACAATGAGCAGTTCTTC
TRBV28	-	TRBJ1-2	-	CASNSGTYGYTF	TGTGCCAGCAACTCAGGGACCTATGGCTACACCTTC
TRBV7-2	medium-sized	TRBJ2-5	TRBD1	CASSPGQQETQYF	TGTGCCAGCAGCCCGGGACAGCAAGAGACCCAGTACTTC
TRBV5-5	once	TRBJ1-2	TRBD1	CASSFGTGNYGYTF	TGTGCCAGCAGCTTCGGGACAGGGAACTATGGCTACACCTTC
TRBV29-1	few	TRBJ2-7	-	CSVEDGRQGVYEQYF	TGCAGCGTTGAAGATGGCAGACAAGGAGTCTACGAGCAGTACTTC
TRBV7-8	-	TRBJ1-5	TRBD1	CASSLNRGVNQPQHF	TGTGCCAGCAGCTTAAACAGGGGGGTGAATCAGCCCCAGCATTTT
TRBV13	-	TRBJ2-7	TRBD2	CASSLGLANAYEQYF	TGTGCCAGCAGCCTCGGACTAGCGAACGCCTACGAGCAGTACTTC
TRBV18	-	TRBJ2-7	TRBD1	CASSPRQGAVYEQYF	TGTGCCAGCTCACCCAGACAGGGGGCGGTCTACGAGCAGTACTTC
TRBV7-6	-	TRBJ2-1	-	CASSYDWDEQFF	TGTGCCAGCAGCTACGATTGGGATGAGCAGTTCTTC
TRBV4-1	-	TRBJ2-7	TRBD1	CASSLRTGGFYEQYF	TGCGCCAGCAGCCTCCGGACAGGGGGGTTCTACGAGCAGTACTTC
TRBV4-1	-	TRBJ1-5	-	CASSQDSNQPQHF	TGCGCCAGCAGCCAAGATAGCAATCAGCCCCAGCATTTT
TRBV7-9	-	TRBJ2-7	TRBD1	CASSLGQGDGEQYF	TGTGCCAGCAGCTTAGGACAGGGGGATGGGGAGCAGTACTTC
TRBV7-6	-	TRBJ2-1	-	CASSLVGQNLQFF	TGTGCCAGCAGCTTAGTCGGTCAGAATTTACAGTTCTTC
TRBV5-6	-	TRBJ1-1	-	CASSSRQTISNTEAFF	TGTGCCAGCAGCTCTCGACAGACAATTTCCAACACTGAAGCTTTCTTT
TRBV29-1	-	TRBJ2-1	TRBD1	CSVLQGATYGEQFF	TGCAGCGTCCTACAGGGGGCGACTTACGGGGAGCAGTTCTTC
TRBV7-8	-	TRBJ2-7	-	CASSSRITPSSYEQYF	TGTGCCAGCAGCTCCCGCATAACCCCGAGCTCCTACGAGCAGTACTTC
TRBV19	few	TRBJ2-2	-	CASSIRVNTGELFF	TGTGCCAGTAGTATAAGGGTTAACACCGGGGAGCTGTTTTTT
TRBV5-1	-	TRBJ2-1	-	CASSGGTGNSPNEQFF	TGCGCCAGCAGCGGGGGGACCGGAAACTCTCCCAATGAGCAGTTCTTC
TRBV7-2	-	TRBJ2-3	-	CASSLEEGDFPTDTQYF	TGTGCCAGCAGCTTAGAGGAGGGGGACTTTCCCACAGATACGCAGTATTTT
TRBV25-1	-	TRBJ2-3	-	CASSDHTDTQYF	TGTGCCAGCAGTGACCACACAGATACGCAGTATTTT
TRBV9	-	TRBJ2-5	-	CASSVAHQYQETQYF	TGTGCCAGCAGCGTAGCTCACCAGTACCAAGAGACCCAGTACTTC
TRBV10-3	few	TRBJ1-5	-	CAISDLIGVSQPQHF	TGTGCCATCAGTGATCTCATAGGGGTTAGTCAGCCCCAGCATTTT
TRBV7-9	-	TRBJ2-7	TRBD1	CASSHTGTEYEQYF	TGTGCCAGCAGCCACACCGGGACAGAGTACGAGCAGTACTTC
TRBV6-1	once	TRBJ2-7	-	CASSEADWGDYEQYF	TGTGCCAGCAGTGAAGCCGATTGGGGGGACTACGAGCAGTACTTC
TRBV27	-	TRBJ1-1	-	CASSSTGPWNTEAFF	TGTGCCAGCAGTTCAACGGGCCCATGGAACACTGAAGCTTTCTTT
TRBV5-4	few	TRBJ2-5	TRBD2	CASSLGAGVGQETQYF	TGTGCCAGCAGCTTGGGGGCGGGAGTGGGGCAAGAGACCCAGTACTTC
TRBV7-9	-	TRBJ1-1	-	CASSLEGWHTEAFF	TGTGCCAGCAGCTTAGAGGGGTGGCACACTGAAGCTTTCTTT
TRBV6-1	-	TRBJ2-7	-	CATTPRGPHYEQYF	TGTGCCACTACCCCCCGGGGACCCCACTACGAGCAGTACTTC
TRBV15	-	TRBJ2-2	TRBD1	CATSRDSDRGGELFF	TGTGCCACCAGCAGAGATTCGGACAGGGGCGGGGAGCTGTTTTTT
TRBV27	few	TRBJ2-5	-	CASSYAGAPETQYF	TGTGCCAGCAGTTACGCAGGAGCCCCAGAGACCCAGTACTTC
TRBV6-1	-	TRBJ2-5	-	CASSEVEFAWETQYF	TGTGCCAGCAGTGAAGTAGAATTCGCTTGGGAGACCCAGTACTTC
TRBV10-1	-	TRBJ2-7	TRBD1	CASSRTGYEQYF	TGCGCCAGCAGCAGGACAGGCTACGAGCAGTACTTC
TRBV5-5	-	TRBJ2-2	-	CASSLGDLGHTGELFF	TGTGCCAGCAGCTTGGGCGACCTGGGGCACACCGGGGAGCTGTTTTTT
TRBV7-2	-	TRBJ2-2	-	CASSLSFGELFF	TGTGCCAGCAGCTTAAGTTTCGGGGAGCTGTTTTTT
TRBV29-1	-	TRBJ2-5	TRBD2	CSVELRLAGGGTQYF	TGCAGCGTTGAACTACGACTAGCGGGAGGGGGGACCCAGTACTTC
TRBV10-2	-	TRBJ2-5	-	CASGVGGAKTQYF	TGCGCCAGCGGAGTTGGGGGAGCAAAGACCCAGTACTTC
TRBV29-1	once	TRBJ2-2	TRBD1	CSVETGGSGELFF	TGCAGCGTTGAAACAGGGGGTTCCGGGGAGCTGTTTTTT
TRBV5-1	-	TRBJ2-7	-	CASSLIRDWWSPTYEQYF	TGCGCCAGCAGCTTGATTCGTGATTGGTGGTCACCGACCTACGAGCAGTACTTC